This T cell receptor (beta chain) stems from a study of cytomegalovirus exposure and HLA in healthy donors. V was trimmed by 3 bases and J by 0 bases, leaving 15 bases between them. CDR1 MDHEN and CDR2 SYDVKM come from the germline V gene. This CDR3 comprises 17 residues. The PCR contained 60 Vbeta and 13 Jbeta primers. Here immunoSEQ multiplex PCR was the method, and the copy in TCRdb shows in-frame clones only, minus some. In the table there are roughly 120,000 clones, just under 75% of which are singletons. V gene TRBV28 combines with J gene TRBJ1-5; weak D call: TRBD1 (5 bases). The sequence was collected from a middle-aged man in good health and CMV-seropositive. Sequencing input: PBMCs. The CDR3 DNA follows: TGTGCCAGCAGTTTTCGGCAGGGTTTACTTAGCAATCAGCCCCAGCATTTT. Its translation is CASSFRQGLLSNQPQHF.